This T cell receptor beta chain was sequenced for a study of blood T cell repertoires in COVID-19. This study enrolled people aged about 18 to 100 from about two dozen US geographic areas. Per the original methods: Using reference gene primer amplification, nucleated cell counts were estimated. Some clones are missing from TCRdb's copy, which holds only in-frame ones; the method was immunoSEQ multiplex PCR. V, J and clone size reflect that table, while D and trimming were determined from the DNA. The data hold 300,000 to 400,000 clones, with 90% observed a single time. The CDR3 consists of 15 residues. V trimming: 7 bases; J trimming: 0 bases; junction bases outside the gene matches: 8. The germline gives CDR1 SNHLY, CDR2 FYNNEI.

The specimen sequenced was PBMCs or T cells enriched from blood (not recorded which). This sequence joins TRBV2 and TRBJ1-1, with TRBD1 identical over 7 bases. This TCR was recovered from a man between 60 and 75 years old who had recovered from COVID-19. CDR3 sequence: CASKGDTGVNTEAFF. DNA of the CDR3: TGTGCCAGCAAAGGGGACACAGGGGTGAACACTGAAGCTTTCTTT.